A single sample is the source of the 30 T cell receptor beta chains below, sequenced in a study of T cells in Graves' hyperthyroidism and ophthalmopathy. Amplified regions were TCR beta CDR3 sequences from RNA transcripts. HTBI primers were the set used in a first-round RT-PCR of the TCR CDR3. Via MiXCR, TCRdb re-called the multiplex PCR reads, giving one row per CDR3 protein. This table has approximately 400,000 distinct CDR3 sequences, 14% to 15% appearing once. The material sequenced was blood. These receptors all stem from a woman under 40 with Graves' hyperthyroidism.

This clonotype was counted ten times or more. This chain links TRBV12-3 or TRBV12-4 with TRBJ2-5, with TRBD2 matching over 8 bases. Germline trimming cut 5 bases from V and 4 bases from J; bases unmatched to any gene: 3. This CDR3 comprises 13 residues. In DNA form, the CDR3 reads TGTGCCAGCAGTGGCCTAGCGGGAGAGACCCAGTACTTC. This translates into CASSGLAGETQYF.

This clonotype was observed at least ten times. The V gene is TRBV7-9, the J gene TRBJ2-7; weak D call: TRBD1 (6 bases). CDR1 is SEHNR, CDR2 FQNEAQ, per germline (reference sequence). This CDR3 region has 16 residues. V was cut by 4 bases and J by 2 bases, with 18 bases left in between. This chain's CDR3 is CASSSPGAGPPYEQYF. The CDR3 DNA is TGTGCCAGCAGCTCGCCAGGGGCAGGGCCCCCCTACGAGCAGTACTTC.

The CDR3 bases are TGTGCCAGCAGTTACCCTCCTAGTCAGCCCCAGCATTTT. It translates to CASSYPPSQPQHF. The V call is TRBV6-5, the J call TRBJ1-5; no definite D call. CDR3 size: 13 residues. The V end was cut by 2 bases, the J end by 6 bases, with 8 bases between. The germline CDR1 and CDR2 sequences are MNHEY and SVGAGI.

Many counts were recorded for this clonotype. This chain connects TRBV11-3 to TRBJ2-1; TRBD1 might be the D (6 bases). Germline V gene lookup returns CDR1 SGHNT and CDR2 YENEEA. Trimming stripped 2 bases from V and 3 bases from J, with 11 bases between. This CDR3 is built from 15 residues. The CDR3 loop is CASSLTGSIYNEQFF. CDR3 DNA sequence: TGTGCCAGCAGCTTAACAGGGTCGATCTACAATGAGCAGTTCTTC.

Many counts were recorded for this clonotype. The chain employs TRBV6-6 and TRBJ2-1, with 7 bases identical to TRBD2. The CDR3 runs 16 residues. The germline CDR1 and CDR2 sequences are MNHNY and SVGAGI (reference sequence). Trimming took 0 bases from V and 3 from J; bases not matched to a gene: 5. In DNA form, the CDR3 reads TGTGCCAGCAGTTACTCGATCTGGGGGGGCTACAATGAGCAGTTCTTC. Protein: CASSYSIWGGYNEQFF.

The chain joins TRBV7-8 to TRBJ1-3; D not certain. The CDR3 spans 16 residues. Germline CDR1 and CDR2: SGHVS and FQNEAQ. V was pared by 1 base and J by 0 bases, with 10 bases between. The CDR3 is CASSLVGAPSGNTIYF. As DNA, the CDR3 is TGTGCCAGCAGCTTAGTGGGTGCACCCTCTGGAAACACCATATATTTT.

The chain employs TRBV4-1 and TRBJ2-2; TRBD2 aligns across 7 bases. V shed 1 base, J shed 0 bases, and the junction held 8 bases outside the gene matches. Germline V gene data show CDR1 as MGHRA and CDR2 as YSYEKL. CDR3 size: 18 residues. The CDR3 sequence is CASSQVWGAGSNTGELFF. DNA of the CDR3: TGCGCCAGCAGCCAAGTTTGGGGAGCGGGATCGAACACCGGGGAGCTGTTTTTT.

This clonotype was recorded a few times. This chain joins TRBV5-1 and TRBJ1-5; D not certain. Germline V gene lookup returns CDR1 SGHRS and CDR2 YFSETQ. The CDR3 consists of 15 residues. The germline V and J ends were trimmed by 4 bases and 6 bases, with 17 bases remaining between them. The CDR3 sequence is CASSQLPGAGQPQHF. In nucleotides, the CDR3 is TGCGCCAGCAGCCAACTACCGGGCGCCGGTCAGCCCCAGCATTTT.

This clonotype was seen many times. The CDR3 region is CASSLEAGNIQYF. The CDR3 DNA is TGTGCCAGCAGCTTAGAAGCGGGAAACATTCAGTACTTC. The chain employs TRBV7-9 and TRBJ2-4, with D possibly being TRBD2 (6 bases). Germline loops: CDR1 SEHNR, CDR2 FQNEAQ (reference sequence). The CDR3 runs to 13 residues. Deletions cut 1 base from V and 6 bases from J, with 7 bases between.

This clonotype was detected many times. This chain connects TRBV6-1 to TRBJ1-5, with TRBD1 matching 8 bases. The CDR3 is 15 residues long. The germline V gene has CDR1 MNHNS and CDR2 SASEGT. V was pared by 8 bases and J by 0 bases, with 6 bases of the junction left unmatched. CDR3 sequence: CASVGRGPSNQPQHF. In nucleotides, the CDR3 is TGTGCCAGCGTAGGCAGGGGGCCTAGCAATCAGCCCCAGCATTTT.

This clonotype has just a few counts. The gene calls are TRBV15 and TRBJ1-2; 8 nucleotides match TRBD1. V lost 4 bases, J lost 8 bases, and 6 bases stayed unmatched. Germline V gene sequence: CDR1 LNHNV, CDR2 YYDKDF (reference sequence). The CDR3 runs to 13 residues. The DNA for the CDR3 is TGTGCCACCAGCACCGAAACAGGGGGGGGCTACACCTTC. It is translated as CATSTETGGGYTF.

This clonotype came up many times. The CDR3 sequence is CASSPGRLRANEKLFF. CDR3 coding DNA: TGTGCCAGCTCACCGGGACGGCTAAGGGCTAATGAAAAACTGTTTTTT. The chain links TRBV18 to TRBJ1-4; tentatively, D is TRBD1 (5 bases). V gave up 3 bases and J gave up 3 bases, with 14 bases separating them. Germline loops: CDR1 KGHSH, CDR2 LQKENI. The CDR3 is made up of 16 amino acids.

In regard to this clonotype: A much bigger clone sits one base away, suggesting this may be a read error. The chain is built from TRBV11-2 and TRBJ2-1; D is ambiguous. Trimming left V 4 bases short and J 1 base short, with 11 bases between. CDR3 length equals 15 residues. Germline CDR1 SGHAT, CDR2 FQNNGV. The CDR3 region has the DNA TGTGCCAGCAGCTCACAGATTGAATCCTACAATGAGCAGTTCTTC. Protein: CASSSQIESYNEQFF.

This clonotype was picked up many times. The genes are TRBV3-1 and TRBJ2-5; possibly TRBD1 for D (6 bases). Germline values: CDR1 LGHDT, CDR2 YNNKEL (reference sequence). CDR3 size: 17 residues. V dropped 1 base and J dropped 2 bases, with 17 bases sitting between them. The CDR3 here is CASSQVSSRGQQETQYF. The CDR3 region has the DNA TGTGCCAGCAGCCAAGTATCCTCGCGAGGACAGCAAGAGACCCAGTACTTC.

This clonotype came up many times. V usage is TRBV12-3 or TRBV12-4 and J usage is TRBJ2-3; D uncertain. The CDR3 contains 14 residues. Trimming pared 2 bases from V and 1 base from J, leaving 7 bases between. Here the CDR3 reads CASSLWDGTDTQYF. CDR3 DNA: TGTGCCAGCAGTTTATGGGATGGCACAGATACGCAGTATTTT.

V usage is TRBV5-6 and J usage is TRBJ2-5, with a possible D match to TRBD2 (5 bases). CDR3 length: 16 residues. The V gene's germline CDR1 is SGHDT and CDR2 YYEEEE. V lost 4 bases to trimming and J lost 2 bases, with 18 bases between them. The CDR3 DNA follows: TGTGCCAGCAGCCCCCAAGGACGGGAAAAGCAAGAGACCCAGTACTTC. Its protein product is CASSPQGREKQETQYF.

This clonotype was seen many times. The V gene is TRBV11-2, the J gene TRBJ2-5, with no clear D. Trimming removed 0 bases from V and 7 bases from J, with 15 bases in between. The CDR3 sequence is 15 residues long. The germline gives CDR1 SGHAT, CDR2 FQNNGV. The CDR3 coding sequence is TGTGCCAGCAGCTTAGATCCCGGGTTTGATGTGACCCAGTACTTC. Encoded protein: CASSLDPGFDVTQYF.

CDR3 nucleotide sequence: TGCGCCAGCAGCTATACCGGGACTGAAACTGAAGCTTTCTTT. Translated, it gives CASSYTGTETEAFF. This chain connects TRBV5-1 to TRBJ1-1, with D maybe TRBD1 (5 bases). The germline gives CDR1 SGHRS, CDR2 YFSETQ. V was trimmed by 3 bases and J by 5 bases, leaving 14 bases between them. CDR3 size: 14 residues.

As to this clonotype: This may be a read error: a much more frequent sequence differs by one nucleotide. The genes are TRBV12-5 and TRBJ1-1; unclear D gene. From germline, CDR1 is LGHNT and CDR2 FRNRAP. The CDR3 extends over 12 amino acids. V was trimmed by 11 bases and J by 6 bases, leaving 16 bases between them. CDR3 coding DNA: TGTGCTGGTGAGAGTGATAGCGCTGAAGCTTTCTTT. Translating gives CAGESDSAEAFF.

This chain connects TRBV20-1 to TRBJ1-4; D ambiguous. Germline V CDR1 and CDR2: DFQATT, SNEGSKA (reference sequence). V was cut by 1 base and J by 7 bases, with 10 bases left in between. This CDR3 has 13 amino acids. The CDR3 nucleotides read TGCAGTGCTAGAGGAGGGTTGGGTGAAAAACTGTTTTTT. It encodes CSARGGLGEKLFF.

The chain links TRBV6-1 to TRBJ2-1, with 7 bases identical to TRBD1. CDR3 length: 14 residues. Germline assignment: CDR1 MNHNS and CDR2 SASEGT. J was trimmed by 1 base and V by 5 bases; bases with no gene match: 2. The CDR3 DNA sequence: TGTGCCAGCAGTAAGGGGGCGTCCTACAATGAGCAGTTCTTC. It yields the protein CASSKGASYNEQFF.

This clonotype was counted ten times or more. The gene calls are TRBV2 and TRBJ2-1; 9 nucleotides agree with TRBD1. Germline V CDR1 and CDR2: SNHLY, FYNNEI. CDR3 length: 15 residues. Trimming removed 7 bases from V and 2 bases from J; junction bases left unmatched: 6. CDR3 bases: TGTGCCAGCACCATTGACAGGGGGGCCTACAATGAGCAGTTCTTC. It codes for CASTIDRGAYNEQFF.

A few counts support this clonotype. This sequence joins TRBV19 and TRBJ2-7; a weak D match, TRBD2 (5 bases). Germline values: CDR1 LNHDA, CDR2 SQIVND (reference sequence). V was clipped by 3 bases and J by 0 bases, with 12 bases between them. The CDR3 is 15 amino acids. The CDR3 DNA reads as TGTGCCAGTAGTATCTTCGCGGGCGACTCCTACGAGCAGTACTTC. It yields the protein CASSIFAGDSYEQYF.

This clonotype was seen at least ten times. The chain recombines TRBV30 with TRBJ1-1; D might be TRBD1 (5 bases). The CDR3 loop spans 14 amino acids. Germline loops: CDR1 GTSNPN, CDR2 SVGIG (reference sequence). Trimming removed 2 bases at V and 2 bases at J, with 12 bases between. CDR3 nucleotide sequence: TGTGCCTGGAGTATAGGACACCGAAACACTGAAGCTTTCTTT. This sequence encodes CAWSIGHRNTEAFF.

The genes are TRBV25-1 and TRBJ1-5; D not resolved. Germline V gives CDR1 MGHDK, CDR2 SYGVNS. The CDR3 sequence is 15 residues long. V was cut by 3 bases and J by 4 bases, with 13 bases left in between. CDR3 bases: TGTGCCAGCAGTGAGAGGGAAGAGGTAAATCAGCCCCAGCATTTT. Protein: CASSEREEVNQPQHF.

In DNA form, the CDR3 reads TGTGCCAGCAGCAGACTAGCGGGAGAGGCCGGGGAGCTGTTTTTT. This gives the protein CASSRLAGEAGELFF. The rearrangement uses TRBV5-4 and TRBJ2-2; 12 positions agree with TRBD2. Germline V gene data show CDR1 as SGHNT and CDR2 as YYREEE (reference sequence). The CDR3 is made up of 15 amino acids. The V gene end was trimmed by 4 bases and the J gene end by 6 bases; junction bases not matched to a gene: 4.

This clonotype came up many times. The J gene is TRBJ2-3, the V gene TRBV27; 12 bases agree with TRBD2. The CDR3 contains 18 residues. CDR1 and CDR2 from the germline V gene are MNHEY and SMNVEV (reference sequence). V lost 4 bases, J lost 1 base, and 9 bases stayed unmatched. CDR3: CASSSLGLAGIGTDTQYF. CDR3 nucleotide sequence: TGTGCCAGCAGTTCTCTCGGACTAGCGGGGATAGGCACAGATACGCAGTATTTT.

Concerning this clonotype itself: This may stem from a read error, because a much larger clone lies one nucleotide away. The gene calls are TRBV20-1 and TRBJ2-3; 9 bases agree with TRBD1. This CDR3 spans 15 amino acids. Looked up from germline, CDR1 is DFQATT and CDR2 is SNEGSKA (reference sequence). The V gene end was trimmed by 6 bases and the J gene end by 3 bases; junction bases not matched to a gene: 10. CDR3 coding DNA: TGCAGTGCCGGCGCAATAGGACAGGGGACAGATACGCAGTATTTT. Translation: CSAGAIGQGTDTQYF.

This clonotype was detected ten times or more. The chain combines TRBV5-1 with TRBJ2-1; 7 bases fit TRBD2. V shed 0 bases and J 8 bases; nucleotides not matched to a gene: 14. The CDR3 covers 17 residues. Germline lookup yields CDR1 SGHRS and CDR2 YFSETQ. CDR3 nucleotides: TGCGCCAGCAGCTTGGGTGCTATCGCGGGAGTTGGCGATGAGCAGTTCTTC. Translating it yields CASSLGAIAGVGDEQFF.

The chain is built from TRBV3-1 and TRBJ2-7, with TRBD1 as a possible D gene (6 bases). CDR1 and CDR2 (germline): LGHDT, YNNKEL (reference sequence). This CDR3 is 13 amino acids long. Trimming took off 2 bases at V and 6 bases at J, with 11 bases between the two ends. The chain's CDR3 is CASSQRTDSEQYF. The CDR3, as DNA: TGTGCCAGCAGCCAACGGACAGACTCCGAGCAGTACTTC.